Listed below are T cell receptor beta chains from one sample, sequenced in a study of blood T cells in healthy people across ages. TCRdb recomputed calls from the 5' RACE reads with MiXCR, one row per CDR3 protein. The sample shows hundreds of thousands of distinct CDR3 sequences, around half of them seen only once. Sequencing used blood. Source of these receptors: an elderly man in good health. Both conserved end residues are part of each CDR3. Each record gives: V gene, J gene, D gene, clone size, CDR3 protein, CDR3 DNA. D genes are given only for firm matches. Size tells how often a clone was seen (once, few, many) or the class of an expanded clone, and some rows leave it out.

TRBV7-6	TRBJ2-5	.	many	CASSLVFQGVETQYF	TGTGCCAGCAGCTTAGTTTTTCAGGGTGTGGAGACCCAGTACTTC
TRBV5-1	TRBJ2-1	.	few	CASSRAVPTHEQFF	TGCGCCAGCAGCCGGGCCGTTCCGACGCATGAGCAGTTCTTC
TRBV5-1	TRBJ2-3	.	.	CASSLASGFADTQYF	TGCGCCAGCAGCTTGGCCTCGGGTTTCGCAGATACGCAGTATTTT
TRBV7-3	TRBJ2-5	TRBD2	once	CASSRNSGSRETQYF	TGTGCCAGCAGCCGAAATAGCGGGAGCCGTGAGACCCAGTACTTC
TRBV7-2	TRBJ2-3	TRBD2	few	CASSLASGRGTDTQYF	TGTGCCAGCAGCTTAGCAAGCGGGAGAGGGACAGATACGCAGTATTTT
TRBV7-3	TRBJ2-1	TRBD2	.	CASSPSGRGVNEQFF	TGTGCCAGCAGCCCGAGCGGGAGAGGGGTCAATGAGCAGTTCTTC
TRBV5-1	TRBJ2-7	TRBD2	once	CASSQGTSGYGQYF	TGCGCCAGCAGTCAAGGGACTAGCGGCTACGGGCAGTACTTC
TRBV9	TRBJ2-5	.	few	CASSVRDPPGETQYF	TGTGCCAGCAGCGTCAGGGACCCCCCGGGAGAGACCCAGTACTTC
TRBV5-1	TRBJ2-3	TRBD1	many	CASSLGQGPDTQYF	TGTGCCAGCAGTTTAGGACAGGGGCCAGATACGCAGTATTTT
TRBV13	TRBJ2-3	TRBD2	.	CASSLGRGLAGDTDTQYF	TGTGCCAGCAGCTTAGGTCGGGGGCTAGCGGGAGACACAGATACGCAGTATTTT
TRBV7-2	TRBJ2-1	.	many	CASRRPTEHNEQFF	TGTGCCAGCAGGCGTCCTACGGAGCACAATGAGCAGTTCTTC
TRBV11-3	TRBJ2-7	.	.	CASGFQMSAGGNEQYF	TGTGCCAGCGGCTTCCAAATGTCCGCAGGGGGGAATGAGCAGTACTTC
TRBV12-3/TRBV12-4	TRBJ2-5	.	.	CASLRGSGGETQYF	TGTGCCTCACTGCGGGGGTCAGGGGGGGAGACCCAGTACTTC
TRBV4-2	TRBJ2-7	TRBD1	.	CASSQDQGASSESSYEQYF	TGTGCCAGCAGCCAAGATCAGGGGGCGTCTAGCGAGAGCTCCTACGAGCAGTACTTC